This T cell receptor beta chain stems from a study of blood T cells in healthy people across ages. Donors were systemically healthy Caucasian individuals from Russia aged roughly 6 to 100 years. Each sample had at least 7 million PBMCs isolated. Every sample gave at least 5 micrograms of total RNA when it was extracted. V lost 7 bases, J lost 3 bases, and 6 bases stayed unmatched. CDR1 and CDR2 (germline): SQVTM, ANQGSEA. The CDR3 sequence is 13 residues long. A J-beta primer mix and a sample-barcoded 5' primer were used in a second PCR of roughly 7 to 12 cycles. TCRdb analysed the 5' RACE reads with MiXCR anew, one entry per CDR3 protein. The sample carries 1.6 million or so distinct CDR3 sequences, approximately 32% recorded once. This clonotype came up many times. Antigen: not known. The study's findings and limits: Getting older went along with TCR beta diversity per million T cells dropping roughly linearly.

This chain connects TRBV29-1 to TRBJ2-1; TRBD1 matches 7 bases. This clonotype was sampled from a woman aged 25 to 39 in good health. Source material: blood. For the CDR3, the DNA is TGCAGCGCTGGGACAGTAGACTACAATGAGCAGTTCTTC. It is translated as CSAGTVDYNEQFF.